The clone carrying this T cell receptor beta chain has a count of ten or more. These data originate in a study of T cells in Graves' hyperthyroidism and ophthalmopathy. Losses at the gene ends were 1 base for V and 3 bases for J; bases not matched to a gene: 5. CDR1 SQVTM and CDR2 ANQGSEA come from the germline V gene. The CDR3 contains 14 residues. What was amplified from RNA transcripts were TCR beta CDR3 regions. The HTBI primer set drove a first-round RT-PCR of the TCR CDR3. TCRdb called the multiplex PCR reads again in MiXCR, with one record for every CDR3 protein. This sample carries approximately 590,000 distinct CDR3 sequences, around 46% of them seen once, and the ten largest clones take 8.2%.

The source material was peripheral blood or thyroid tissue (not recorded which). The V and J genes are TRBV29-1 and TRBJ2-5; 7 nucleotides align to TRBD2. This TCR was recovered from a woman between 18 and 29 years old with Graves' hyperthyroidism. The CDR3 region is CSVEGGSKKETQYF. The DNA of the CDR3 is TGCAGCGTTGAAGGCGGGAGCAAAAAAGAGACCCAGTACTTC.